Sequencing of this T cell receptor (beta chain) was carried out in a study of identical twins. General observations from the study: The models systematically underestimated how much out-of-frame TCR alpha was shared in monozygotic twins. Out-of-frame beta chain sequences displayed weaker excess sharing between twins. Insertions were reduced in abundant cord blood beta clonotypes but not in memory repertoires. Invariant MAIT and iNKT cells are populations that could partly confound zero-insertion analyses.

This clonotype was observed at least ten times. The antigen remains undetermined. V lost 8 bases, J lost 6 bases, and 13 bases stayed unmatched. Looked up from germline, CDR1 is MRHNA and CDR2 is SNTAGT. This CDR3 contains 15 residues. TCRdb re-called the 5' RACE reads through MiXCR, storing one row per CDR3 protein. The profile shows 640,000 or so distinct CDR3 sequences, around 6% of them singletons. The sequencing input was naive T cells sorted from blood. This sequence was found in a man younger than 35 in good health. V usage is TRBV6-4 and J usage is TRBJ1-2, with 9 bases lining up with TRBD1. The CDR3 DNA reads TGTGCCAGCCGTTCCTTGCCGGGACAGGGTGATGGCTACACCTTC. This sequence encodes CASRSLPGQGDGYTF.